Listed below are T cell receptor beta chains from one sample, sequenced in a study of OX40 agonist ivuxolimab in advanced cancers. The repertoire was sequenced with immunoSEQ multiplex PCR; TCRdb's copy has only in-frame clones and lacks some. The sample carries about 48,000 clones, approximately 84% recorded once. Sample: CD4+ or CD8+ T cells sorted from blood, taken in a trial of the OX40 agonist ivuxolimab. These receptors were taken from an adult with an advanced solid tumor such as melanoma, head and neck, liver or kidney cancer. Each CDR3 is given with its conserved first and last residue. The D gene is left open where the match is weak. Not every row has a clone size; where given, it reads once, few, many or a size class.

j_call: TRBJ1-4; clone_size: -; d_call: TRBD1; v_call: TRBV7-2; cdr3_aa: CASSLTDRGDEKLFF; cdr3_nt: TGTGCCAGCAGCTTAACGGACAGGGGGGACGAAAAACTGTTTTTT
j_call: TRBJ2-2; clone_size: -; d_call: -; v_call: TRBV6-1; cdr3_aa: CASNGASNTGELFF; cdr3_nt: TGTGCCAGCAATGGGGCGTCGAACACCGGGGAGCTGTTTTTT
j_call: TRBJ1-2; clone_size: -; d_call: -; v_call: TRBV2; cdr3_aa: CASSDLSVPLGAKGRYYGYTF; cdr3_nt: TGTGCCAGCAGTGATCTCTCCGTACCACTAGGTGCTAAAGGGCGGTACTATGGCTACACCTTC
j_call: TRBJ2-1; clone_size: once; d_call: TRBD1; v_call: TRBV30; cdr3_aa: CAWDRDRASEQFF; cdr3_nt: TGTGCCTGGGACCGGGACAGGGCTAGTGAGCAGTTCTTC
j_call: TRBJ2-7; clone_size: -; d_call: TRBD1; v_call: TRBV7-9; cdr3_aa: CAGMGQPNF; cdr3_nt: TGTGCCGGGATGGGACAGCCGAACTTC
j_call: TRBJ1-1; clone_size: -; d_call: -; v_call: TRBV5-1; cdr3_aa: CASSRTQGANTEAFF; cdr3_nt: TGCGCCAGCAGCAGAACCCAGGGAGCGAACACTGAAGCTTTCTTT
j_call: TRBJ1-1; clone_size: -; d_call: -; v_call: TRBV7-9; cdr3_aa: CASSRQDSARQAFF; cdr3_nt: TGTGCCAGCAGCCGTCAGGATTCGGCTCGACAAGCTTTCTTT
j_call: TRBJ2-2; clone_size: few; d_call: -; v_call: TRBV11-3; cdr3_aa: CASSPRAGAGGELFF; cdr3_nt: TGTGCCAGCAGCCCCCGGGCAGGGGCAGGCGGGGAGCTGTTTTTT
j_call: TRBJ1-3; clone_size: -; d_call: TRBD1; v_call: TRBV27; cdr3_aa: CASSLSATTGRSGNTIYF; cdr3_nt: TGTGCCAGCAGTTTATCGGCCACGACAGGGAGGTCTGGAAACACCATATATTTT
j_call: TRBJ1-5; clone_size: -; d_call: -; v_call: TRBV6-5; cdr3_aa: CASSYSNVDQPQHF; cdr3_nt: TGTGCCAGCAGTTACTCGAACGTGGATCAGCCCCAGCATTTT
j_call: TRBJ1-6; clone_size: -; d_call: -; v_call: TRBV11-1; cdr3_aa: CASSPTGNSPLHF; cdr3_nt: TGTGCCAGCAGCCCCACAGGGAATTCACCCCTCCACTTT
j_call: TRBJ2-7; clone_size: few; d_call: -; v_call: TRBV5-1; cdr3_aa: CASSLGGIENEQYF; cdr3_nt: TGCGCCAGCAGCTTGGGTGGGATAGAAAACGAGCAGTACTTC
j_call: TRBJ1-1; clone_size: -; d_call: -; v_call: TRBV7-8; cdr3_aa: CASSLDTNTEAFF; cdr3_nt: TGTGCCAGCAGCCTCGACACGAACACTGAAGCTTTCTTT
j_call: TRBJ2-7; clone_size: -; d_call: -; v_call: TRBV7-3; cdr3_aa: CASSPIPGSSYEQYF; cdr3_nt: TGTGCCAGCAGCCCCATACCGGGGAGCTCCTACGAGCAGTACTTC
j_call: TRBJ1-2; clone_size: -; d_call: TRBD1; v_call: TRBV14; cdr3_aa: CASSQGQGRNYGYTF; cdr3_nt: TGTGCCAGCAGCCAAGGACAGGGGAGGAACTATGGCTACACCTTC
j_call: TRBJ2-7; clone_size: -; d_call: -; v_call: TRBV11-1; cdr3_aa: CASSSTRGTSSYEQYF; cdr3_nt: TGTGCCAGCAGCTCCACGAGGGGGACATCCTCCTACGAGCAGTACTTC
j_call: TRBJ2-7; clone_size: -; d_call: -; v_call: TRBV2; cdr3_aa: CASRRSRTDYEQYF; cdr3_nt: TGTGCCAGCAGGCGATCACGGACAGACTACGAGCAGTACTTC
j_call: TRBJ1-2; clone_size: -; d_call: -; v_call: TRBV19; cdr3_aa: CASSIETEYGYTF; cdr3_nt: TGTGCCAGTAGTATCGAGACAGAGTATGGCTACACCTTC
j_call: TRBJ1-1; clone_size: -; d_call: TRBD1; v_call: TRBV10-2; cdr3_aa: CATMDRSNTEAFF; cdr3_nt: TGCGCCACCATGGACAGGTCGAACACTGAAGCTTTCTTT
j_call: TRBJ1-3; clone_size: -; d_call: -; v_call: TRBV5-1; cdr3_aa: CASSLGPSGTGNTIYF; cdr3_nt: TGCGCCAGCAGCTTGGGTCCTTCAGGGACGGGAAACACCATATATTTT
j_call: TRBJ2-7; clone_size: few; d_call: -; v_call: TRBV5-6; cdr3_aa: CASSIWGETYEQYF; cdr3_nt: TGTGCCAGCAGCATTTGGGGGGAAACCTACGAGCAGTACTTC
j_call: TRBJ2-1; clone_size: -; d_call: -; v_call: TRBV6-6; cdr3_aa: CASKGTSSDNEQFF; cdr3_nt: TGTGCCAGCAAAGGGACTTCTAGCGACAATGAGCAGTTCTTC
j_call: TRBJ2-7; clone_size: -; d_call: TRBD2; v_call: TRBV18; cdr3_aa: CASSPRAQRDTVQYF; cdr3_nt: TGTGCCAGCTCACCCAGGGCCCAGCGGGATACTGTGCAGTACTTC
j_call: TRBJ2-6; clone_size: -; d_call: -; v_call: TRBV19; cdr3_aa: CASSMPGGHFSGANVLTF; cdr3_nt: TGTGCCAGTAGTATGCCGGGGGGACACTTCTCTGGGGCCAACGTCCTGACTTTC
j_call: TRBJ1-1; clone_size: -; d_call: -; v_call: TRBV30; cdr3_aa: CAWSFGPTNTEAFF; cdr3_nt: TGTGCCTGGAGTTTTGGACCCACGAACACTGAAGCTTTCTTT
j_call: TRBJ1-1; clone_size: once; d_call: -; v_call: TRBV18; cdr3_aa: CASSDSLSTEAFF; cdr3_nt: TGTGCCAGCTCCGACAGCCTGAGCACTGAAGCTTTCTTT
j_call: TRBJ2-2; clone_size: -; d_call: TRBD2; v_call: TRBV7-2; cdr3_aa: CASSSTSGAGRGTGELFF; cdr3_nt: TGTGCCAGCAGCTCGACTAGCGGGGCCGGGCGGGGCACCGGGGAGCTGTTTTTT
j_call: TRBJ1-2; clone_size: -; d_call: TRBD1; v_call: TRBV19; cdr3_aa: CASRRTGANYGYTF; cdr3_nt: TGTGCCAGTAGGAGGACAGGAGCTAACTATGGCTACACCTTC
j_call: TRBJ1-1; clone_size: -; d_call: TRBD1; v_call: TRBV19; cdr3_aa: CASSKTGEAFF; cdr3_nt: TGTGCCAGTAGCAAGACAGGGGAAGCTTTCTTT
j_call: TRBJ1-1; clone_size: once; d_call: -; v_call: TRBV19; cdr3_aa: CASSLAGQGAFF; cdr3_nt: TGTGCCAGTAGCTTAGCCGGGCAGGGAGCTTTCTTT
j_call: TRBJ2-5; clone_size: -; d_call: -; v_call: TRBV7-2; cdr3_aa: CASSLRSANQETQYF; cdr3_nt: TGTGCCAGCAGCTTACGGTCGGCCAACCAAGAGACCCAGTACTTC
j_call: TRBJ2-1; clone_size: -; d_call: -; v_call: TRBV6-6; cdr3_aa: CASSYSIRLGREQFF; cdr3_nt: TGTGCCAGCAGTTACTCTATAAGGTTGGGGAGGGAGCAGTTCTTC
j_call: TRBJ2-3; clone_size: -; d_call: -; v_call: TRBV7-9; cdr3_aa: CASSLFGVADTQYF; cdr3_nt: TGTGCCAGCAGCTTGTTCGGAGTCGCAGATACGCAGTATTTT
j_call: TRBJ1-5; clone_size: -; d_call: -; v_call: TRBV6-1; cdr3_aa: CASSGSWGANSNQPQHF; cdr3_nt: TGTGCCAGCAGTGGTAGTTGGGGGGCTAATAGCAATCAGCCCCAGCATTTT
j_call: TRBJ2-1; clone_size: -; d_call: -; v_call: TRBV6-4; cdr3_aa: CASSDSSQSSYNEQFF; cdr3_nt: TGTGCCAGCAGTGACTCTAGTCAGAGCTCCTACAATGAGCAGTTCTTC
j_call: TRBJ2-7; clone_size: -; d_call: -; v_call: TRBV4-3; cdr3_aa: CASSQGGAYEQYF; cdr3_nt: TGCGCCAGCAGCCAAGGCGGGGCCTACGAGCAGTACTTC
j_call: TRBJ2-5; clone_size: -; d_call: -; v_call: TRBV11-2; cdr3_aa: CASSFLAEETQYF; cdr3_nt: TGTGCCAGCAGCTTTTTAGCGGAAGAGACCCAGTACTTC
j_call: TRBJ1-2; clone_size: -; d_call: -; v_call: TRBV27; cdr3_aa: CASSLSWSSSYGYTF; cdr3_nt: TGTGCCAGCAGTTTATCCTGGTCGAGTTCTTACGGCTACACCTTC
j_call: TRBJ1-1; clone_size: -; d_call: -; v_call: TRBV11-2; cdr3_aa: CASSLERLGTEAFF; cdr3_nt: TGTGCCAGCAGCTTAGAACGTTTGGGGACTGAAGCTTTCTTT
j_call: TRBJ2-7; clone_size: -; d_call: -; v_call: TRBV28; cdr3_aa: CASQAPSFTYEQYF; cdr3_nt: TGTGCCAGCCAAGCACCGAGCTTCACCTACGAGCAGTACTTC
j_call: TRBJ1-5; clone_size: once; d_call: -; v_call: TRBV28; cdr3_aa: CASSWGEVINQPQHF; cdr3_nt: TGTGCCAGCAGTTGGGGGGAGGTTATCAATCAGCCCCAGCATTTT
j_call: TRBJ1-1; clone_size: -; d_call: -; v_call: TRBV30; cdr3_aa: CAWSGGAGTEAFF; cdr3_nt: TGTGCCTGGAGTGGAGGGGCTGGCACTGAAGCTTTCTTT
j_call: TRBJ2-5; clone_size: -; d_call: TRBD1; v_call: TRBV18; cdr3_aa: CASSPGTVDQGETQYF; cdr3_nt: TGTGCCAGCTCACCCGGGACAGTCGACCAAGGAGAGACCCAGTACTTC
j_call: TRBJ2-2; clone_size: -; d_call: -; v_call: TRBV6-5; cdr3_aa: CASSYHGPNTGELFF; cdr3_nt: TGTGCCAGCAGTTACCATGGACCGAACACCGGGGAGCTGTTTTTT
j_call: TRBJ2-7; clone_size: -; d_call: -; v_call: TRBV6-5; cdr3_aa: CASRSSYEQYF; cdr3_nt: TGTGCCAGCAGGTCCTCCTACGAGCAGTACTTC
j_call: TRBJ2-5; clone_size: -; d_call: -; v_call: TRBV30; cdr3_aa: CAWSVGVRETQYF; cdr3_nt: TGTGCCTGGAGTGTGGGGGTCAGAGAGACCCAGTACTTC
j_call: TRBJ2-7; clone_size: -; d_call: -; v_call: TRBV7-8; cdr3_aa: CASSLPQGLSYEQYF; cdr3_nt: TGTGCCAGCAGCTTACCCCAGGGGCTCTCCTACGAGCAGTACTTC